This T cell receptor (beta chain) was documented in a study of blood T cells in healthy people across ages (dated by TCRdb to the mid-2010s). For the study in its entirety: In model experiments, template switching captured roughly one uniquely barcoded TCR beta cDNA molecule for every two T cells. To avoid experimental bias, donors of different ages were distributed randomly across sequencing lanes. The donors were split into four age groups: young (average about 16 years), middle-aged (roughly 39), aged (more than 60) and long-lived (roughly 80). Using deep sequencing normalized with unique cDNA molecular identifiers, the study measured how TCR beta repertoire diversity changes with age. The study analyzed two additional independent replicas of 1 million unique cDNA reads from the same blood draw for two donors, one aged 18 to 30 and one aged 80 or older.

CDR1 SQVTM and CDR2 ANQGSEA are derived from the germline V gene. Including cysteine and phenylalanine, the CDR3 has 12 amino acids. The sequence is cut down to CDR3 DNA, 36 bases in frame from base 1. V was cut back by 5 bases and J by 2 bases, leaving a gap of 7 bases between them. The paper as a whole reports these results and caveats: Estimates of total diversity based on one million sequenced T cells were regarded as lower bounds and as underestimates. Because donor CMV infection status was unknown, age-related changes in expanded clonotypes were potentially confounded. Compared with the aged group, the long-lived group had more naive CD4+ T cells, fewer expanded clones and increased TCR diversity, suggesting age selection. Observed TCR beta diversity per million T cells fell roughly linearly with age, and a significant reduction was already apparent by age roughly 40. There was a strong correlation between observed TCR beta diversity and the percentage of naive T cells measured by flow cytometry. Because profiling used bulk unsorted PBMCs, naive and antigen-experienced compartments could not be compared conclusively.

On this clonotype: Its antigen is not yet known. The sample holds no much larger clone one base away, and base qualities are not on file.

Libraries were built with 5' RACE. Sequencing relied on an Illumina HiSeq 2500. A second PCR of about 6 to 12 cycles was run with a J-beta primer mix and a sample-barcoded 5' primer. A template-switch 5' adaptor carrying 12 random nucleotides introduced a unique molecular identifier onto each TCR beta cDNA molecule. Each sample yielded at least 2.5 million CDR3-containing paired-end reads. The Mint cDNA synthesis kit, primed by a TRBC-specific oligonucleotide, was used to synthesize first-strand cDNA from all RNA. Following uracil-DNA glycosylase treatment, a first 18-cycle PCR with universal primers M1SS and BC2_uni_R was performed on all cDNA. In the paper's pipeline: For normalization, 1 million high-quality reads were randomly selected from each sample, with every read carrying a distinct molecular identifier. Instead of being binned into consensus sequences, reads with shared molecular identifiers were discarded. MiTCR, set to a Q25 quality threshold and the strictest error-elimination algorithm, was used for CDR3 identification, clonotype clustering and error correction. A nonparametric unseen species model with Euler transformation was used to estimate lower-bound total TCR beta diversity. The public reads were reprocessed in TCRdb via fastp at Q25 and MiXCR, keeping in-frame beta chains. Rows are combined by CDR3 protein, so each entry shows the most common genes and DNA. The V and J calls shown here were made by TCRdb, not taken from the authors' results. A total of roughly 2 million distinct CDR3 sequences appear in this sample, just under 50% of them only once. Less than 2.5% of the sample goes to the ten largest clones.

Systemically healthy Caucasian individuals from Russia, around 38 in total and aged 6 to 90 years, were included as donors. Around 10 milliliters of peripheral blood were drawn from each donor into EDTA-treated Vacutainer tubes. Ficoll-Paque density-gradient centrifugation was used to isolate PBMCs, with at least 6 million obtained per sample. Total RNA, at least 5 micrograms per sample, was extracted from PBMCs with Trizol reagent. Naive CD45RAhigh/CD27high T cell percentages were measured by flow cytometry on a PBMC aliquot from every donor. The sequence links TRBV29-1 to TRBJ1-5; no confident D gene assignment can be made. Material: blood. The receptor comes from a woman in her 40s in good health. The nucleotides read TGCAGCGTTCGGGCTGGCAATCAGCCCCAGCATTTT. Its protein reads: CSVRAGNQPQHF.